The 12 T cell receptor beta chains below all came from one sample that was sequenced in a study of CD8 T cells in Susac syndrome. RNA in amounts of about 0.5 to 1 ug was reverse transcribed with random hexamers. One entry per CDR3 protein results from TCRdb running MiXCR on the immunoSEQ multiplex PCR reads. Of about 66,000 distinct CDR3 sequences listed, over 85% were seen once; the top ten hold 0.5% to 0.7%. The specimen sequenced was CD8+ T cells from PBMCs. The source is a human donor with multiple sclerosis.

This sequence joins TRBV9 and TRBJ2-3; D is ambiguous. The length of the CDR3 is 16 residues. The germline V gene encodes CDR1 SGDLS and CDR2 YYNGEE. The V and J ends lost 4 bases and 5 bases respectively, with 20 bases between them. The CDR3: CASSLTPGPLRDTQYF. In DNA, the CDR3 is TGTGCCAGCAGCCTTACTCCGGGCCCCCTGCGAGATACGCAGTATTTT.

The chain is built from TRBV3-1 and TRBJ1-2, with unresolved D. V dropped 4 bases and J dropped 6 bases, with 12 bases sitting between them. CDR3 length: 13 amino acids. CDR1 and CDR2 (germline): LGHDT, YNNKEL (reference sequence). For the CDR3, the DNA is TGTGCCAGCAGCCCGGGTCTCGGGGATGGCTACACCTTC. It specifies CASSPGLGDGYTF.

This chain uses TRBV14 with TRBJ2-1; D call uncertain. V gave up 3 bases and J gave up 0 bases, with 3 bases separating them. The CDR3 length is 13 residues. Germline CDR1 and CDR2: SGHDN and FVKESK. CDR3 nucleotide sequence: TGTGCCAGCAGCCATGGCTCCTACAATGAGCAGTTCTTC. Its protein is CASSHGSYNEQFF.

V usage is TRBV30 and J usage is TRBJ1-5; 9 positions match TRBD1. V was pared by 5 bases and J by 7 bases, with 9 bases of the junction left unmatched. Germline loops: CDR1 GTSNPN, CDR2 SVGIG (reference sequence). The CDR3 runs to 14 residues. The CDR3 reads CAWGVGQGYQPQHF. CDR3 DNA sequence: TGTGCCTGGGGGGTGGGACAGGGTTACCAGCCCCAGCATTTT.

J is TRBJ1-2 and V is TRBV29-1; D ambiguous. Between the trimmed V and J ends, which lost 6 bases and 4 bases, there was a span of 12 bases. Germline V gene lookup returns CDR1 SQVTM and CDR2 ANQGSEA. This CDR3 comprises 12 residues. The CDR3 DNA is TGCAGCGTATTGACCGGCACCTATGGCTACACCTTC. Translated, it gives CSVLTGTYGYTF.

The chain uses TRBV20-1 and TRBJ2-2; perhaps TRBD2 as D (6 bases). V dropped 0 bases and J dropped 5 bases, with 7 bases sitting between them. The germline V gene has CDR1 DFQATT and CDR2 SNEGSKA (reference sequence). This CDR3 region has 13 residues. The DNA of the CDR3 is TGCAGTGCTAGAGATCGGGGGACCGGGGAGCTGTTTTTT. Residues: CSARDRGTGELFF.

This sequence joins TRBV7-3 and TRBJ2-3; tentatively, D is TRBD1 (5 bases). This CDR3 is built from 14 residues. Per the germline V gene, CDR1 is SGHTA and CDR2 is FQGTGA. Trimming removed 5 bases at V and 0 bases at J, with 9 bases between. CDR3 in DNA: TGTGCCAGCAGCCAGGGCTCTAGCACAGATACGCAGTATTTT. Encoded protein: CASSQGSSTDTQYF.

This sequence joins TRBV11-1 and TRBJ2-7; D is tentatively TRBD1 or TRBD2 (5 bases each). The CDR3 runs 14 residues. Per germline, CDR1 SGHAT and CDR2 FQDESV (reference sequence). Trimming pared 4 bases from V and 6 bases from J, leaving 16 bases between. CDR3 DNA sequence: TGTGCCAGCAGCTCCGGGACCGAGGCGTCCGAGCAGTACTTC. Protein product: CASSSGTEASEQYF.

This chain uses TRBV29-1 with TRBJ2-3; 9 bases map to TRBD2. V shed 3 bases and J 4 bases; nucleotides not matched to a gene: 2. CDR3 length: 13 amino acids. Germline CDR1 is SQVTM and CDR2 is ANQGSEA. CDR3 nucleotides: TGCAGCGTTGACCCTAGCGGGGCAGATACGCAGTATTTT. Amino acids: CSVDPSGADTQYF.

This chain connects TRBV28 to TRBJ2-5; 7 nucleotides match TRBD1. CDR3 length: 14 amino acids. Germline V lookup: CDR1 MDHEN, CDR2 SYDVKM. V was clipped by 6 bases and J by 4 bases; unmatched bases: 8. CDR3 amino acids: CASSNNRGRETQYF. In nucleotides, the CDR3 is TGTGCCAGCAGCAACAACAGGGGTAGAGAGACCCAGTACTTC.

The V and J genes are TRBV28 and TRBJ2-3; no reliable D call. The CDR3 sequence is 14 residues long. Trimming took 3 bases from V and 2 from J, leaving 9 bases between them. CDR1 MDHEN and CDR2 SYDVKM come from the germline V gene. CDR3 in amino acids: CASSFSSNTDTQYF. The DNA of the CDR3 is TGTGCCAGCAGTTTCAGCTCTAACACAGATACGCAGTATTTT.

The genes are TRBV29-1 and TRBJ2-7; 10 bases match TRBD2. Unmatched junction bases numbered 6, after V lost 6 bases and J lost 7 bases. The CDR3 is made up of 12 amino acids. The germline V gene has CDR1 SQVTM and CDR2 ANQGSEA. CDR3 bases: TGCAGCGTGGGGTCTAGCGGGGGAGAGCAGTACTTC. As protein: CSVGSSGGEQYF.